These 28 T cell receptor beta chains were sequenced from one sample in a study of CD4 T cells in relation to SARS-CoV-2 and coronaviruses. Sequencing used immunoSEQ multiplex PCR; TCRdb keeps in-frame clones, though not all of them. The sample holds approximately 27,000 clones; roughly 70% are singletons and the top ten take 10% to 15%. The antigens these receptors bind are not known. Before the COVID-19 pandemic, during about 2011-2019, CD4+ T cells were taken from unexposed donors. After nine to ten days of culture, CD4+ T cells were isolated. The sequencing input was CD4+ T cells from PBMCs, cultured in vitro. All receptors come from a human donor in good health.

The chain couples TRBV4-3 to TRBJ1-2; D call uncertain. V was trimmed by 4 bases and J by 0 bases, leaving 12 bases between them. CDR1 and CDR2 (germline): LGHNA, YSLEER. CDR3 length: 15 residues. The CDR3 sequence is CASSPTVATNYGYTF. The DNA of the CDR3 is TGCGCCAGCAGCCCCACCGTAGCGACTAACTATGGCTACACCTTC.

This clone was picked up a small number of times. CDR3 loop: CASSIDVRSYEQYF. DNA of the CDR3: TGTGCCAGTAGTATAGATGTACGCTCCTACGAGCAGTACTTC. This chain uses TRBV19 with TRBJ2-7; D not certain. Germline CDR1 is LNHDA and CDR2 is SQIVND (reference sequence). The CDR3 loop spans 14 amino acids. V lost 0 bases and J 0 bases, leaving 6 bases between the germline ends.

The count of this clone is one. The V gene is TRBV6-6, the J gene TRBJ1-2; 7 bases match TRBD1. The CDR3 is 14 amino acids. Germline V lookup: CDR1 MNHNY, CDR2 SVGAGI (reference sequence). The V gene end was trimmed by 5 bases and the J gene end by 2 bases; junction bases not matched to a gene: 5. The CDR3 loop is CASSKGGPNYGYTF. Here the CDR3 DNA reads TGTGCCAGCAGTAAAGGGGGCCCGAACTATGGCTACACCTTC.

The chain employs TRBV3-1 (or the pseudogene TRBV3-2) and TRBJ1-1, with 7 nucleotides matching TRBD1. This CDR3 is built from 14 residues. The V segment lost 6 bases and the J segment 3 bases; nucleotides outside the gene matches: 7. The V gene's germline CDR1 is LGHDT and CDR2 YNNKEL (reference sequence). In DNA, the CDR3 is TGTGCCAGCAGTCAGTTCGACAGGGACACTGAAGCTTTCTTT. It is translated as CASSQFDRDTEAFF.

The V and J genes are TRBV19 and TRBJ1-2; TRBD1 aligns across 7 bases. The V and J ends lost 6 bases and 8 bases, in that order; junction bases with no gene match: 18. Germline CDR1 LNHDA, CDR2 SQIVND (reference sequence). This CDR3 has 16 amino acids. The CDR3 protein is CASRSWSGTVEIGYTF. Written as DNA, the CDR3 is TGTGCCAGTAGGTCCTGGAGCGGGACAGTAGAAATAGGCTACACCTTC.

This clone was seen only a few times. The chain recombines TRBV7-9 with TRBJ2-1; 8 bases agree with TRBD2. The V and J ends lost 3 bases and 12 bases, in that order; junction bases with no gene match: 7. This CDR3 has 13 residues. Germline CDR1 is SEHNR and CDR2 is FQNEAQ (reference sequence). CDR3 coding DNA: TGTGCCAGCAGCTTCGGGCTAGCGGGTGGGCAGTTCTTC. This sequence encodes CASSFGLAGGQFF.

The rearrangement links TRBV16 to TRBJ1-1; maybe TRBD1 (6 bases). The CDR3 length is 13 residues. CDR1 is KGHSY and CDR2 is FQNENV in the germline V gene. V was cut by 4 bases and J by 1 base, with 7 bases left in between. In nucleotides, the CDR3 is TGTGCCAGCAGCCGACAGGAGAACACTGAAGCTTTCTTT. Translated, it gives CASSRQENTEAFF.

The DNA for the CDR3 is TGTGCCAGCAGTGAATGGGGACAGATGAACACTGAAGCTTTCTTT. It translates to CASSEWGQMNTEAFF. This sequence joins TRBV25-1 and TRBJ1-1, with 7 bases aligning to TRBD1. Trimming removed 1 base from V and 0 bases from J; junction bases left unmatched: 2. CDR3 size: 15 residues. Germline V gene data show CDR1 as MGHDK and CDR2 as SYGVNS.

Concerning this clone itself: Other DNA sequences of this sample code for an identical CDR3. The V and J genes are TRBV11-2 and TRBJ2-5; a possible D gene is TRBD1 (5 bases). The ends were cut back, 5 bases at V and 2 bases at J, with 15 bases in the middle. Germline V gives CDR1 SGHAT, CDR2 FQNNGV. The CDR3 is made up of 15 amino acids. The CDR3 bases are TGTGCCAGCAGCGGGATGGGGCTTAGTCAAGAGACCCAGTACTTC. Residues: CASSGMGLSQETQYF. Full variable domain (remainder filled in from reference TRBV11-2 and TRBJ2-5): EAGVAQSPRYKIIEKRQSVAFWCNPISGHATLYWYQQILGQGPKLLIQFQNNGVVDDSQLPKDRFSAERLKGVDSTLKIQPAKLEDSAVYLCASSGMGLSQETQYFGPGTRLLVL.

The chain couples TRBV11-2 to TRBJ2-3, with TRBD1 matching 10 bases. The CDR3 loop spans 16 amino acids. V gave up 1 base and J gave up 4 bases; unmatched junction bases: 5. Germline lookup yields CDR1 SGHAT and CDR2 FQNNGV. CDR3 region: CASSLGVTGGADTQYF. Here the CDR3 DNA reads TGTGCCAGCAGCTTAGGGGTGACAGGGGGCGCAGATACGCAGTATTTT.

The chain employs TRBV7-8 and TRBJ1-3; D not resolved. The germline V and J ends were trimmed by 4 bases and 6 bases, with 10 bases remaining between them. This CDR3 is 13 amino acids long. Germline V CDR1 and CDR2: SGHVS, FQNEAQ. This chain's CDR3 is CASSSNQINTIYF. CDR3 coding DNA: TGTGCCAGCAGCTCTAATCAAATAAACACCATATATTTT.

This clone was observed a single time. The chain is built from TRBV9 and TRBJ2-1, with 12 positions matching TRBD2. After removal of 4 bases from V and 5 bases from J, the junction contained 4 bases not matched to a gene. The CDR3 is 15 residues long. CDR1 and CDR2 (germline): SGDLS, YYNGEE. The CDR3 reads CASSSGLAGNNEQFF. For the CDR3, the DNA is TGTGCCAGCAGCTCAGGACTAGCGGGAAACAATGAGCAGTTCTTC.

The chain joins TRBV5-5 to TRBJ2-1; 9 nucleotides line up with TRBD1. The CDR3 loop spans 16 amino acids. Trimming cost V 3 bases and J 2 bases; bases outside gene matches: 6. CDR1 is SGHKS, CDR2 YYEKEE, per germline (reference sequence). In DNA, the CDR3 is TGTGCCAGCAGCTCCGCTACAGGGGGCGCCTACAATGAGCAGTTCTTC. This gives the protein CASSSATGGAYNEQFF.

The chain uses TRBV12-3 or TRBV12-4 and TRBJ1-6; D is unclear. V was clipped by 6 bases and J by 6 bases, with 9 bases between them. The CDR3 has 13 residues. The CDR3 loop is CASSGRRNSPLHF. CDR3 coding DNA: TGTGCCAGCAGCGGACGGCGTAATTCACCCCTCCACTTT.

V usage is TRBV18 and J usage is TRBJ1-5; possible D gene TRBD1, 5 bases. CDR3 length: 14 residues. The V gene lost 6 bases and the J gene lost 3 bases, with 12 bases spanning the gap. Germline values: CDR1 KGHSH, CDR2 LQKENI. CDR3 coding DNA: TGTGCCAGCTCTTCGGGGGGGGTCAATCAGCCCCAGCATTTT. It codes for CASSSGGVNQPQHF.

This chain joins TRBV10-3 and TRBJ1-1; no reliable D call. This CDR3 spans 12 amino acids. V was pared by 5 bases and J by 2 bases, with 6 bases between. The germline gives CDR1 ENHRY, CDR2 SYGVKD. CDR3 region: CAISRDNTEAFF. The CDR3, as DNA: TGTGCCATCAGTAGGGATAACACTGAAGCTTTCTTT.

V usage is TRBV4-3 and J usage is TRBJ1-6; 10 bases fit TRBD1. The length of the CDR3 is 15 residues. Unmatched junction bases numbered 5, after V lost 4 bases and J lost 8 bases. CDR1 and CDR2 (germline): LGHNA, YSLEER. The CDR3 reads CASSRHGTGDSPLHF. The CDR3 nucleotides read TGCGCCAGCAGCCGCCACGGGACAGGGGATTCACCCCTCCACTTT.

The chain joins TRBV6-5 to TRBJ2-7; weak D call: TRBD1 (6 bases). The CDR3 extends over 13 amino acids. Germline loops: CDR1 MNHEY, CDR2 SVGAGI. V was shortened by 9 bases and J by 1 base, with 13 bases between the two germline ends. CDR3 amino acids: CASHAGVSYEQYF. The DNA for the CDR3 is TGTGCCAGTCACGCAGGGGTATCCTACGAGCAGTACTTC.

The V gene is TRBV7-2, the J gene TRBJ2-2; D not resolved. V shed 6 bases and J shed 2 bases, with 13 bases lying between them. The germline CDR1 and CDR2 sequences are SGHTA and FQGNSA. This CDR3 is 15 amino acids long. This CDR3 is CASSYPRANTGELFF. The CDR3 DNA sequence: TGTGCCAGCAGTTACCCAAGGGCTAACACCGGGGAGCTGTTTTTT.

This clone is a singleton in its sample. The V call is TRBV7-2, the J call TRBJ2-6; TRBD1 matches 8 bases. The CDR3 extends over 18 amino acids. The V segment lost 5 bases and the J segment 0 bases; nucleotides outside the gene matches: 9. The germline V gene has CDR1 SGHTA and CDR2 FQGNSA. The CDR3 here is CASSRHGTGPSGANVLTF. For the CDR3, the DNA is TGTGCCAGCAGCCGCCACGGGACAGGCCCCTCTGGGGCCAACGTCCTGACTTTC.

V is TRBV7-2 and J is TRBJ2-7, with 9 nucleotides matching TRBD2. The junction had 11 bases not matched to a gene; V was cut back by 4 bases and J by 1 base. Per germline, CDR1 SGHTA and CDR2 FQGNSA. CDR3 length: 17 residues. This chain's CDR3 is CASSSGPPRGGSYEQYF. As DNA, the CDR3 is TGTGCCAGCAGCTCCGGGCCCCCGCGGGGGGGATCCTACGAGCAGTACTTC.

This rearrangement joins TRBV19 to TRBJ1-4; 12 nucleotides line up with TRBD1. The J segment lost 1 base and the V segment lost 7 bases, leaving 7 bases of the junction unmatched. CDR1 and CDR2 from the germline V gene are LNHDA and SQIVND (reference sequence). The CDR3 is 17 residues long. CDR3 sequence (DNA): TGTGCCAGTATCCGGGGACAGGGGGCAAGAACTAATGAAAAACTGTTTTTT. This gives the protein CASIRGQGARTNEKLFF.

V gene TRBV19 combines with J gene TRBJ2-7, with TRBD1 identical over 7 bases. Germline V gene lookup returns CDR1 LNHDA and CDR2 SQIVND (reference sequence). The CDR3 consists of 13 residues. With 4 bases clipped from V and 2 bases from J, the junction kept 2 bases outside the gene matches. Written as DNA, the CDR3 is TGTGCCAGTAGTAAAGACAGGGCCTACGAGCAGTACTTC. Translated: CASSKDRAYEQYF.

This clone was counted once. The chain joins TRBV11-1 to TRBJ2-3, with unresolved D. V shed 3 bases and J shed 0 bases, with 10 bases lying between them. The CDR3 is made up of 15 amino acids. Germline lookup yields CDR1 SGHAT and CDR2 FQDESV (reference sequence). For the CDR3, the DNA is TGTGCCAGCAGCTTTCCAGTAGCTAGCACAGATACGCAGTATTTT. It is translated as CASSFPVASTDTQYF.

The chain is built from TRBV6-5 and TRBJ2-7; D is ambiguous. This CDR3 contains 11 residues. Between the trimmed V and J ends, which lost 5 bases and 1 base, there was a span of 3 bases. Germline V lookup: CDR1 MNHEY, CDR2 SVGAGI. CDR3 loop: CASSTSYEQYF. In DNA form, the CDR3 reads TGTGCCAGCAGTACTTCCTACGAGCAGTACTTC.

The CDR3 sequence is CASTRDYSTEAFF. The CDR3 bases are TGTGCCAGCACCAGGGACTATTCCACTGAAGCTTTCTTT. V gene TRBV12-3 or TRBV12-4 combines with J gene TRBJ1-1, with TRBD1 as a possible D gene (5 bases). V lost 7 bases and J 4 bases, leaving 13 bases between the germline ends. This CDR3 region has 13 residues.

In DNA form, the CDR3 reads TGCGCCAGCAGCAGGGGGACTCCTACGAAAGAGACCCAGTACTTC. Its protein product is CASSRGTPTKETQYF. J is TRBJ2-5 and V is TRBV5-1; D is perhaps TRBD1 or TRBD2 (6 bases each). Trimming pared 4 bases from V and 3 bases from J, leaving 16 bases between. In germline, CDR1 is SGHRS, CDR2 YFSETQ. CDR3 length: 15 amino acids.

The chain recombines TRBV7-6 with TRBJ2-2; 8 bases map to TRBD2. The CDR3 spans 16 residues. Germline values: CDR1 SGHVS, CDR2 FNYEAQ. V gave up 2 bases and J gave up 3 bases; unmatched junction bases: 5. Written as DNA, the CDR3 is TGTGCCAGCAGCTTATTCCTAGCGGGCCACACCGGGGAGCTGTTTTTT. Amino acid sequence: CASSLFLAGHTGELFF.